This TCR beta chain was captured by sequencing in a study of cytomegalovirus exposure and HLA in healthy donors. Turning to the study itself: The 100 to 150 validation repertoires were reported in a later analysis to have been generated on the same platform as the roughly 630 first-cohort repertoires.

About this clone itself: Antigen unknown.

General observations from the study: Reported performance of the classifier showed diagnosis of cytomegalovirus status with high specificity and sensitivity. It was fewer than 200 TCR beta chains that were listed as cytomegalovirus-associated.

Assay: immunoSEQ multiplex PCR; the TCRdb copy retains only in-frame clones and omits some. The sample consists of fewer than 200,000 clones, roughly 85% of them appearing once. The validation cohort, a group of 120 or so subjects, included the donors and was separate from the approximately 680-subject first cohort. The specimen was PBMCs. The clonotype comes from a man aged 18 to 29 in good health and CMV-seropositive.

The CDR3 DNA follows: TGTGCCAGCAGCCACCGGGAGGGCCGAGAGACCCAGTACTTC. Translated, it gives CASSHREGRETQYF. The rearrangement links TRBV14 to TRBJ2-5; 8 bases are a match to TRBD2. The V segment lost 3 bases and the J segment 4 bases; nucleotides outside the gene matches: 4. CDR3 size: 14 residues. Germline CDR1 reads SGHDN; CDR2 reads FVKESK.